This T cell receptor beta chain was identified in a study of blood T cell repertoires in COVID-19. Study background: Both acute and convalescent COVID-19 samples were obtained from the United States, Italy and Spain. Sources were T cells, B-cell-depleted T cells, or PBMCs; the material itself was cDNA or gDNA.

Germline V CDR1 and CDR2: SGHNT, YENEEA. The CDR3 length is 15 residues. The V and J ends lost 6 bases and 7 bases, in that order; junction bases with no gene match: 13. Original data processing: Scientists estimated how many nucleated cells there were by amplifying reference gene primers. Data came from immunoSEQ multiplex PCR; TCRdb stores just in-frame clones and leaves some out. V, J and clone size are those of that table, while D and trimming were read from the DNA. The profile shows approximately 150,000 clones, approximately 88% of them singletons. This clone was observed a few times. The TCR sequence derives from a woman older than 75 with acute or convalescent COVID-19. Sequenced input: peripheral blood. The rearrangement uses TRBV11-3 and TRBJ2-7; 9 nucleotides line up with TRBD1. DNA for the CDR3: TGTGCCAGCAGTCCTAGGCGGGGACAGGGCTCGGAGCAGTACTTC. This translates into CASSPRRGQGSEQYF. Drawing the rest from reference TRBV11-3 and TRBJ2-7, the complete variable domain is EAGVVQSPRYKIIEKKQPVAFWCNPISGHNTLYWYLQNLGQGPELLIRYENEEAVDDSQLPKDRFSAERLKGVDSTLKIQPAELGDSAVYLCASSPRRGQGSEQYFGPGTRLTVT.